These 17 T cell receptor beta chains share one sample of origin, sequenced in a study of T cells after yellow fever vaccination. TCRdb re-called the 5' RACE reads through MiXCR, storing one row per CDR3 protein. This sample has fewer than 650,000 distinct CDR3 sequences; roughly 22% occur once, and the top ten carry around 17%. This specimen was PBMCs, taken about 21 days after the first yellow fever vaccination. Source of these receptors: a man aged 18-30 years who received the YFV17D yellow fever vaccine.

V usage is TRBV6-1 and J usage is TRBJ1-1; D gene unclear. The CDR3 loop spans 14 amino acids. Trimming stripped 6 bases from V and 0 bases from J, with 11 bases between. Germline-derived CDR1 and CDR2 are MNHNS and SASEGT. CDR3 DNA sequence: TGTGCCAGCAGGAGGGTGGCCTTGAACACTGAAGCTTTCTTT. Residues: CASRRVALNTEAFF.

This sequence joins TRBV11-2 and TRBJ2-5; no clear D gene. Germline CDR1 and CDR2: SGHAT and FQNNGV. This CDR3 is 15 amino acids long. V shed 1 base and J shed 2 bases, with 11 bases lying between them. The CDR3 protein is CASSLVGWSQETQYF. DNA for the CDR3: TGTGCCAGCAGCTTAGTAGGGTGGAGTCAAGAGACCCAGTACTTC.

This sequence joins TRBV7-8 and TRBJ2-7; D tentatively reads TRBD1 or TRBD2 (6 bases each). The CDR3 covers 15 residues. Trimming removed 5 bases at V and 3 bases at J, with 17 bases between. Germline CDR1 and CDR2: SGHVS and FQNEAQ. Here the CDR3 DNA reads TGTGCCAGCAGCCACATGCCAGGGGAGGACTACGAGCAGTACGTC. It specifies CASSHMPGEDYEQYV.

This clonotype was found many times. The chain uses TRBV6-1 and TRBJ2-6; no firm D call. The CDR3 covers 15 residues. Germline-derived CDR1 and CDR2 are MNHNS and SASEGT. Trimming pared 6 bases from V and 0 bases from J, leaving 9 bases between. CDR3 loop: CASSVHNSGANVLTF. CDR3 coding DNA: TGTGCCAGCAGCGTCCATAACTCTGGGGCCAACGTCCTGACTTTC.

This chain uses TRBV4-1 with TRBJ1-2; 7 bases are a match to TRBD1. The CDR3 is 16 residues long. Germline lookup yields CDR1 MGHRA and CDR2 YSYEKL. Losses at the gene ends were 4 bases for V and 2 bases for J; bases not matched to a gene: 10. The CDR3 here is CASSPGQIMQNYGYTF. CDR3 DNA: TGCGCCAGCAGCCCGGGACAGATTATGCAGAACTATGGCTACACCTTC.

This clonotype came up many times. The genes are TRBV7-6 and TRBJ1-1; D may be TRBD1 (5 bases). The CDR3 extends over 12 amino acids. CDR1 and CDR2 from the germline V gene are SGHVS and FNYEAQ. The V end was cut by 5 bases, the J end by 11 bases, with 15 bases between. The CDR3 reads CASSLNGAEAFF. The CDR3 DNA reads as TGTGCCAGCAGCCTAAACGGGGCGGAGGCTTTCTTT. Full variable domain (outside the CDR3, taken from reference TRBV7-6 and TRBJ1-1): GAGVSQSPRYKVTKRGQDVALRCDPISGHVSLYWYRQALGQGPEFLTYFNYEAQQDKSGLPNDRFSAERPEGSISTLTIQRTEQRDSAMYRCASSLNGAEAFFGQGTRLTVV.

The table lists this clonotype with a few counts. The rearrangement links TRBV28 to TRBJ1-1; 9 bases map to TRBD1. J gave up 4 bases and V 7 bases, and 4 bases lay outside the gene matches. The CDR3 runs 13 residues. From germline, CDR1 is MDHEN and CDR2 SYDVKM. Here the CDR3 reads CASIETGGTEAFF. The CDR3 DNA is TGTGCCAGCATTGAGACAGGGGGCACTGAAGCTTTCTTT.

The chain couples TRBV6-1 to TRBJ2-3; weak D call: TRBD2 (5 bases). V was pared by 4 bases and J by 0 bases, with 14 bases between. CDR1 is MNHNS, CDR2 SASEGT, per germline. This CDR3 comprises 16 residues. The CDR3 here is CASSGGLRTSTDTQYF. CDR3 in DNA: TGTGCCAGCAGTGGCGGACTCAGGACTAGCACAGATACGCAGTATTTT.

This clonotype showed up just a few times. The CDR3 coding sequence is TGTGCCAGCAGTTTAGATTTATTCGGGGACCAGCCCCAGCATTTT. It is translated as CASSLDLFGDQPQHF. The chain carries TRBV12-3 or TRBV12-4 and TRBJ1-5, with D possibly being TRBD1 (5 bases). The CDR3 loop spans 15 amino acids. With 1 base removed from V and 7 bases from J, the gap between germline ends came to 14 bases.

The rearrangement links TRBV6-5 to TRBJ2-6; D unresolved. From germline, CDR1 is MNHEY and CDR2 SVGAGI. The V gene lost 2 bases and the J gene lost 3 bases, with 8 bases spanning the gap. The CDR3 loop spans 15 amino acids. CDR3 in amino acids: CASSYALHGANVLTF. In DNA, the CDR3 is TGTGCCAGCAGTTACGCCCTACATGGGGCCAACGTCCTGACTTTC.

The chain uses TRBV19 and TRBJ1-5, with a possible D match to TRBD1 (6 bases). CDR1 LNHDA and CDR2 SQIVND come from the germline V gene (reference sequence). The CDR3 length is 18 residues. Trimming stripped 4 bases from V and 0 bases from J, with 19 bases between. The CDR3 reads CASSSTYGQPYSNQPQHF. The CDR3 DNA sequence: TGTGCCAGTAGTAGCACTTACGGACAGCCATATAGCAATCAGCCCCAGCATTTT.

The V call is TRBV4-3, the J call TRBJ1-6, with 7 bases that match TRBD1. Germline CDR1 reads LGHNA; CDR2 reads YSLEER. V was clipped by 3 bases and J by 6 bases; unmatched bases: 8. The CDR3 covers 16 residues. The CDR3 sequence: CASSHDYGTVNSPLHF. The CDR3 DNA follows: TGCGCCAGCAGCCATGATTACGGGACAGTTAATTCACCCCTCCACTTT.

This clonotype was detected a few times. The chain employs TRBV7-9 and TRBJ2-7; D not resolved. Trimming took 5 bases from V and 7 from J, leaving 15 bases between them. This CDR3 has 13 amino acids. Germline V lookup: CDR1 SEHNR, CDR2 FQNEAQ (reference sequence). CDR3 sequence reads: CASSLYSMGEQYV. The CDR3 DNA follows: TGTGCCAGCAGCCTTTATTCTATGGGAGAGCAGTACGTC.

The J gene is TRBJ2-7, the V gene TRBV5-5, with D hard to call. Trimming shortened V by 4 bases and J by 0 bases, and 8 bases separated the two germline ends. CDR3 size: 13 residues. The germline CDR1 and CDR2 sequences are SGHKS and YYEKEE (reference sequence). The CDR3 DNA is TGTGCCAGCAGCCGTATCTCCTCCTACGAGCAGTACGTC. Translated: CASSRISSYEQYV.

This chain links TRBV5-4 with TRBJ2-5, with D perhaps TRBD1 (5 bases). Trimming shortened V by 1 base and J by 5 bases, and 12 bases separated the two germline ends. This CDR3 spans 14 amino acids. The germline CDR1 and CDR2 sequences are SGHNT and YYREEE (reference sequence). The CDR3 protein is CASSLSGAGETQYF. DNA for the CDR3: TGTGCCAGCAGCTTGTCTGGGGCCGGGGAGACCCAGTACTTC.

The chain couples TRBV20-1 to TRBJ2-1; D is possibly TRBD1 (5 bases). The CDR3 sequence is 15 residues long. CDR1 is DFQATT, CDR2 SNEGSKA, per germline (reference sequence). The V end lost 2 bases, the J end lost 8 bases, and 19 bases lay between the germline ends. In DNA, the CDR3 is TGCAGTGCTAGACCGATCATGGCGCAGGGCGATGAGCAGTTCTTC. Encoded protein: CSARPIMAQGDEQFF.

In its sample, this clonotype was seen a few times. The chain uses TRBV11-2 and TRBJ1-2; 10 positions agree with TRBD1. The CDR3 is 16 residues long. Germline V gives CDR1 SGHAT, CDR2 FQNNGV. Trimming took 1 base from V and 5 from J; bases not matched to a gene: 7. In DNA, the CDR3 is TGTGCCAGCAGCTTAGGACAGGGGGCGGGACCTTATGGCTACACCTTC. The encoded protein is CASSLGQGAGPYGYTF.